This entry describes one T cell receptor (beta chain). Its antigen is not identified. This record belongs to a study of shared clonotypes between healthy human individuals. Study-level results: Non-shared clonotypes had lower generation probabilities than those shared by all four donors. Several donors had 4% to 6.5% of their naive CD4 clonotypes in common.

Assay: immunoSEQ multiplex PCR; the TCRdb copy retains only in-frame clones and omits some. Found here are some 2,000,000 clones, approximately 94% of them singletons; the top ten hold around 0.13%. Trimming stripped 8 bases from V and 6 bases from J, with 14 bases between. The CDR3 has 13 residues. Germline CDR1 and CDR2: MNHEY and SVGAGI. The sequence derives from a man between 18 and 29 years old in good health. The chain has TRBV6-5 and TRBJ2-1, with D hard to call. Source material: naive CD4+ T cells sorted from blood. The subset denotes: CD45RA+ positively selected. This CDR3 is CASRPRLVNEQFF. The CDR3 DNA follows: TGTGCCAGCCGCCCTAGATTGGTCAATGAGCAGTTCTTC.